The 14 T cell receptor beta chains below were found in one sample sequenced in a study of cytomegalovirus exposure and HLA in healthy donors. The PCR was carried out with 60 Vbeta primers and 13 Jbeta primers. Produced via immunoSEQ multiplex PCR; TCRdb's table is partial and in-frame only. Here the sample spans about 130,000 clones, 81% being singletons. Sequenced sample: PBMCs. These receptors were obtained from a woman aged 35 to 49 in good health and CMV-seropositive.

This sequence joins TRBV6-5 and TRBJ1-2, with 8 bases that match TRBD1. CDR3 length: 15 amino acids. CDR1 is MNHEY and CDR2 is SVGAGI in the germline V gene. The trim removed 7 bases at V and 4 bases at J, leaving 11 bases unmatched. The CDR3 region is CASTQGAGGGYGYTF. The CDR3 nucleotides read TGTGCCAGCACCCAGGGGGCAGGGGGCGGCTATGGCTACACCTTC.

For the CDR3, the DNA is TGTGCCAGCAGTAAACAGAGCTCCTACGAGCAGTACTTC. Amino acid sequence: CASSKQSSYEQYF. The V call is TRBV27, the J call TRBJ2-7; D is uncertain. The CDR3 sequence is 13 residues long. Germline loops: CDR1 MNHEY, CDR2 SMNVEV (reference sequence). V lost 5 bases and J 0 bases, leaving 8 bases between the germline ends.

This sequence joins TRBV10-3 and TRBJ1-5; D not certain. Germline V gives CDR1 ENHRY, CDR2 SYGVKD. The CDR3 contains 15 residues. V was clipped by 1 base and J by 2 bases, with 9 bases between them. CDR3 in amino acids: CAISELERGNQPQHF. The CDR3 DNA sequence: TGTGCCATCAGTGAGTTGGAGAGGGGCAATCAGCCCCAGCATTTT.

J is TRBJ2-1 and V is TRBV4-3; a possible D gene is TRBD1 (5 bases). This CDR3 is built from 16 residues. V lost 0 bases and J 6 bases, leaving 15 bases between the germline ends. CDR1 and CDR2 (germline): LGHNA, YSLEER. CDR3 amino acids: CASSQDRAILANEQFF. DNA of the CDR3: TGCGCCAGCAGCCAAGACAGGGCGATCCTCGCCAATGAGCAGTTCTTC.

The chain is built from TRBV28 and TRBJ2-7; a possible D gene is TRBD1 (5 bases). Trimming pared 2 bases from V and 6 bases from J, leaving 11 bases between. The length of the CDR3 is 13 residues. CDR1 is MDHEN, CDR2 SYDVKM, per germline. CDR3 protein: CASSLVGPFEQYF. CDR3 coding DNA: TGTGCCAGCAGTTTAGTGGGGCCGTTCGAGCAGTACTTC.

The V gene is TRBV19, the J gene TRBJ1-1, with 7 nucleotides matching TRBD1. The CDR3 spans 15 residues. From germline, CDR1 is LNHDA and CDR2 SQIVND (reference sequence). The V and J ends lost 5 bases and 0 bases, in that order; junction bases with no gene match: 6. CDR3 nucleotide sequence: TGTGCCAGTAGTCCCCGACAGGGTATGAACACTGAAGCTTTCTTT. It translates to CASSPRQGMNTEAFF.

The V gene is TRBV5-1, the J gene TRBJ2-7; 10 bases map to TRBD1. Unmatched junction bases numbered 6, after V lost 4 bases and J lost 2 bases. CDR3 length: 15 residues. Per germline, CDR1 SGHRS and CDR2 YFSETQ. In DNA, the CDR3 is TGCGCCAGCAGCGCATCCGGGACAGGGGCCTACGAGCAGTACTTC. Its protein product is CASSASGTGAYEQYF.

The V and J genes are TRBV6-6 and TRBJ2-5; a weak D match, TRBD1 (6 bases). The CDR3 consists of 15 residues. Per the germline V gene, CDR1 is MNHNY and CDR2 is SVGAGI (reference sequence). V lost 6 bases to trimming and J lost 2 bases, with 16 bases between them. The CDR3 is CASRPSTGKQETQYF. The CDR3 DNA reads as TGTGCCAGCAGACCCTCGACAGGAAAGCAAGAGACCCAGTACTTC.

The chain combines TRBV15 with TRBJ1-2; 8 nucleotides agree with TRBD1. V lost 0 bases to trimming and J lost 6 bases; unmatched junction nucleotides: 9. Germline lookup yields CDR1 LNHNV and CDR2 YYDKDF (reference sequence). The CDR3 is made up of 16 amino acids. The CDR3: CATSRDYETGVHGYTF. The CDR3 DNA is TGTGCCACCAGCAGAGATTACGAGACAGGGGTACATGGCTACACCTTC.

This clone was detected only once. This rearrangement joins TRBV19 to TRBJ2-3, with 7 bases that match TRBD1. Germline V CDR1 and CDR2: LNHDA, SQIVND (reference sequence). The J segment lost 4 bases and the V segment lost 5 bases, leaving 6 bases of the junction unmatched. This CDR3 is built from 14 residues. The CDR3 coding sequence is TGTGCCAGTAGTCTACCCGGGACAGCAGATACGCAGTATTTT. Protein product: CASSLPGTADTQYF.

V gene TRBV11-3 combines with J gene TRBJ2-1; 7 bases align to TRBD2. CDR1 SGHNT and CDR2 YENEEA come from the germline V gene. The CDR3 length is 15 residues. Germline trimming cut 0 bases from V and 6 bases from J; bases unmatched to any gene: 5. Here the CDR3 reads CASSLDRWGGNEQFF. DNA of the CDR3: TGTGCCAGCAGCTTAGATCGCTGGGGGGGCAATGAGCAGTTCTTC.

The J gene is TRBJ2-5, the V gene TRBV5-4; possibly TRBD1 for D (8 bases). Germline assignment: CDR1 SGHNT and CDR2 YYREEE (reference sequence). The CDR3 length is 14 residues. Trimming took 4 bases from V and 5 from J, leaving 15 bases between them. The DNA for the CDR3 is TGTGCCAGCAGCCGGACAGGGCGGGAGGAGACCCAGTACTTC. It encodes CASSRTGREETQYF.

The chain employs TRBV27 and TRBJ2-5; D possibly corresponds to TRBD1 (6 bases). V shed 0 bases and J shed 7 bases, with 15 bases lying between them. The length of the CDR3 is 15 residues. The germline V gene encodes CDR1 MNHEY and CDR2 SMNVEV (reference sequence). CDR3 sequence: CASSLSDRGEATQYF. Written as DNA, the CDR3 is TGTGCCAGCAGTTTATCGGACAGAGGCGAGGCGACCCAGTACTTC.

This sequence joins TRBV10-3 and TRBJ1-5; no clear D. Trimming removed 2 bases at V and 3 bases at J, with 11 bases between. Per germline, CDR1 ENHRY and CDR2 SYGVKD. The CDR3 spans 15 residues. CDR3 residues: CAISELTGSNQPQHF. In DNA, the CDR3 is TGTGCCATCAGTGAGCTGACGGGTTCCAATCAGCCCCAGCATTTT.